A single sample gave rise to the 30 T cell receptor beta chains below, sequenced in a study of OX40 agonist ivuxolimab in advanced cancers. The protocol was immunoSEQ multiplex PCR, while the TCRdb copy is restricted to in-frame clones and leaves out a portion. The sample has 50,000 to 55,000 clones, more than 80% seen once; the top ten hold 9.5% to 13%. The sample here was CD4+ or CD8+ T cells sorted from blood, taken in a trial of the OX40 agonist ivuxolimab. These receptor sequences come from an adult with an advanced solid tumor such as melanoma, head and neck, liver or kidney cancer.

The chain recombines TRBV7-2 with TRBJ1-2; 10 bases are shared with TRBD1. Germline V gives CDR1 SGHTA, CDR2 FQGNSA. CDR3 length: 15 residues. The J segment lost 4 bases and the V segment lost 2 bases, leaving 4 bases of the junction unmatched. In nucleotides, the CDR3 is TGTGCCAGCAGCTTAAGACAGGGGGCTGGCTATGGCTACACCTTC. It yields the protein CASSLRQGAGYGYTF.

The rearrangement uses TRBV28 and TRBJ2-3, with D possibly matching TRBD2 (6 bases). Germline CDR1 is MDHEN and CDR2 is SYDVKM. V lost 6 bases and J lost 6, with 16 bases in between. The CDR3 covers 14 residues. CDR3 sequence reads: CASSGGGTKDTQYF. The CDR3 DNA reads as TGTGCCAGCAGCGGAGGAGGGACCAAGGATACGCAGTATTTT. The whole variable domain, filled in from reference TRBV28 and TRBJ2-3, reads DVKVTQSSRYLVKRTGEKVFLECVQDMDHENMFWYRQDPGLGLRLIYFSYDVKMKEKGDIPEGYSVSREKKERFSLILESASTNQTSMYLCASSGGGTKDTQYFGPGTRLTVL.

This chain joins TRBV27 and TRBJ1-2; 10 nucleotides align to TRBD1. CDR1 is MNHEY, CDR2 SMNVEV, per germline (reference sequence). The V segment lost 5 bases and the J segment 7 bases; nucleotides outside the gene matches: 16. CDR3 length equals 17 residues. This CDR3 reads CASSTITGTGAGRGYTF. The CDR3 DNA is TGTGCCAGCAGTACAATCACCGGGACAGGGGCTGGTCGTGGCTACACCTTC.

This chain uses TRBV7-6 with TRBJ1-6, with D unclear. The CDR3 totals 14 residues. Germline lookup yields CDR1 SGHVS and CDR2 FNYEAQ. Trimming removed 0 bases at V and 8 bases at J, with 8 bases between. The CDR3 reads CASSLAQAYSPLHF. The CDR3 nucleotides are TGTGCCAGCAGCTTAGCGCAAGCCTATTCACCCCTCCACTTT.

This clone was recorded a few times. This chain connects TRBV30 to TRBJ1-5; D is uncertain. Germline values: CDR1 GTSNPN, CDR2 SVGIG (reference sequence). V lost 4 bases, J lost 2 bases, and 6 bases lay in between. The CDR3 runs to 12 residues. The CDR3 reads CAWTIGNQPQHF. CDR3 bases: TGTGCCTGGACGATTGGCAATCAGCCCCAGCATTTT.

The rearrangement joins TRBV4-3 to TRBJ2-7; 7 bases are shared with TRBD2. V shed 2 bases, J shed 0 bases, and the junction held 13 bases outside the gene matches. Germline lookup yields CDR1 LGHNA and CDR2 YSLEER. The CDR3 length is 18 residues. This CDR3 is CASSQKGSGRVASYEQYF. In nucleotides, the CDR3 is TGCGCCAGCAGCCAAAAAGGGAGTGGGAGGGTAGCCTCCTACGAGCAGTACTTC.

This clone was counted once. The J gene is TRBJ1-2, the V gene TRBV6-1; 7 nucleotides agree with TRBD1. Germline assignment: CDR1 MNHNS and CDR2 SASEGT. CDR3 length equals 15 residues. V lost 5 bases and J lost 5; bases outside the gene matches: 11. The CDR3 DNA sequence: TGTGCCAGCAGTCGAGCTTCGACAGGGCTATATGGCTACACCTTC. As protein: CASSRASTGLYGYTF.

The chain couples TRBV6-1 to TRBJ2-3, with D possibly matching TRBD2 (5 bases). Trimming left V 4 bases short and J 4 bases short, with 9 bases between. CDR3 length: 13 residues. Germline CDR1 reads MNHNS; CDR2 reads SASEGT. The CDR3 DNA is TGTGCCAGCAGTGGGAGGTTCCCAGATACGCAGTATTTT. Translating gives CASSGRFPDTQYF.

The genes are TRBV6-1 and TRBJ2-1; 8 bases are shared with TRBD2. After removal of 6 bases from V and 12 bases from J, the junction contained 10 bases not matched to a gene. The germline V gene has CDR1 MNHNS and CDR2 SASEGT. The CDR3 is made up of 13 amino acids. CDR3 nucleotide sequence: TGTGCCAGCAGGGGACTAGACTACGAAGGGCAGTTCTTC. This translates into CASRGLDYEGQFF.

Points on this clone: Lacking the conserved final phenylalanine or tryptophan, this CDR3 likely reflects a read error. The J gene is TRBJ1-5, the V gene TRBV29-1, with 9 positions matching TRBD1. The germline CDR1 and CDR2 sequences are SQVTM and ANQGSEA. Losses at the gene ends were 3 bases for V and 4 bases for J; bases not matched to a gene: 16. The CDR3 totals 18 residues. The CDR3 DNA reads TGCAGCGTTGATGAGAGGGATGGGACAGGGTTTTCAAATCAGCCCCAGCATCTT. Translating gives CSVDERDGTGFSNQPQHL.

The CDR3 loop reads CASSLVAGALYF. In DNA form, the CDR3 reads TGTGCCAGCAGCTTGGTAGCGGGAGCTTTATATTTT. V is TRBV5-4 and J is TRBJ2-3; TRBD2 matches 9 bases. Trimming at V came to 0 bases and at J to 15 bases, leaving 5 bases not matched to a gene. The CDR3 covers 12 residues. Germline assignment: CDR1 SGHNT and CDR2 YYREEE (reference sequence). The complete variable domain, with remaining parts taken from reference TRBV5-4 and TRBJ2-3, reads ETGVTQSPTHLIKTRGQQVTLRCSSQSGHNTVSWYQQALGQGPQFIFQYYREEENGRGNFPPRFSGLQFPNYSSELNVNALELDDSALYLCASSLVAGALYFGPGTRLTVL.

The chain joins TRBV7-2 to TRBJ2-3, with a weak D call TRBD2 (6 bases). The CDR3 runs 13 residues. Germline V lookup: CDR1 SGHTA, CDR2 FQGNSA. V shed 0 bases and J shed 6 bases, with 7 bases lying between them. CDR3 nucleotide sequence: TGTGCCAGCAGCTTAGCAGGGAGGGATACGCAGTATTTT. Translating it yields CASSLAGRDTQYF.

The J gene is TRBJ1-5, the V gene TRBV11-2, with unresolved D. Germline V lookup: CDR1 SGHAT, CDR2 FQNNGV. CDR3 length equals 14 residues. The V gene lost 1 base and the J gene lost 6 bases, with 10 bases spanning the gap. CDR3 sequence reads: CASSLGPPAQPQHF. The CDR3 DNA reads TGTGCCAGCAGCTTAGGACCCCCCGCTCAGCCCCAGCATTTT.

The chain recombines TRBV5-4 with TRBJ2-1, with D possibly being TRBD1 or TRBD2 (6 bases each). The V end was cut by 0 bases, the J end by 4 bases, with 11 bases between. In germline, CDR1 is SGHNT, CDR2 YYREEE (reference sequence). The CDR3 consists of 15 residues. Here the CDR3 reads CASSLVGGPYNEQFF. CDR3 sequence (DNA): TGTGCCAGCAGCTTGGTGGGGGGCCCGTACAATGAGCAGTTCTTC. The complete variable domain, with remaining parts taken from reference TRBV5-4 and TRBJ2-1, reads ETGVTQSPTHLIKTRGQQVTLRCSSQSGHNTVSWYQQALGQGPQFIFQYYREEENGRGNFPPRFSGLQFPNYSSELNVNALELDDSALYLCASSLVGGPYNEQFFGPGTRLTVL.

This clone was picked up one time. V gene TRBV28 combines with J gene TRBJ2-2; 16 nucleotides match TRBD2. CDR1 and CDR2 (germline): MDHEN, SYDVKM. V was pared by 6 bases and J by 7 bases, with 14 bases of the junction left unmatched. The CDR3 is 19 residues long. CDR3 sequence (DNA): TGTGCCAGCAGACCCACCGGGACTAGCGGGGGGGCGTTGGGCGGGGAGCTGTTTTTT. Protein sequence: CASRPTGTSGGALGGELFF.

This chain uses TRBV28 with TRBJ1-5; TRBD1 matches at 9 bases. The ends lost 6 bases at V and 6 bases at J; junction bases unmatched: 18. The CDR3 runs to 18 residues. Germline V gene data show CDR1 as MDHEN and CDR2 as SYDVKM. CDR3 amino acids: CASRASTGGGWKAQPQHF. The CDR3 DNA is TGTGCCAGCAGGGCCTCGACAGGGGGGGGTTGGAAGGCTCAGCCCCAGCATTTT.

V usage is TRBV29-1 and J usage is TRBJ1-5; D is unresolved. Trimming pared 6 bases from V and 9 bases from J, leaving 18 bases between. The germline V gene encodes CDR1 SQVTM and CDR2 ANQGSEA. The CDR3 contains 13 residues. The CDR3 reads CSVPRSGGGPQHF. For the CDR3, the DNA is TGCAGCGTCCCCCGGAGCGGAGGTGGGCCCCAGCATTTT.

V gene TRBV11-3 combines with J gene TRBJ2-5; 8 nucleotides align to TRBD2. V lost 5 bases and J lost 3; bases outside the gene matches: 2. CDR3 length equals 13 residues. The V gene's germline CDR1 is SGHNT and CDR2 YENEEA. The CDR3 DNA sequence: TGTGCCAGCAGCCCCGGGGGGGAAGAGACCCAGTACTTC. Amino acid sequence: CASSPGGEETQYF.

V gene TRBV27 combines with J gene TRBJ2-3, with no clear D. The CDR3 sequence is 12 residues long. Trimming stripped 2 bases from V and 8 bases from J, with 8 bases between. The germline V gene has CDR1 MNHEY and CDR2 SMNVEV (reference sequence). CDR3 in amino acids: CASSLQPGTQYF. The CDR3 DNA reads TGTGCCAGCAGTTTACAGCCCGGTACGCAGTATTTT.

The chain joins TRBV11-3 to TRBJ1-1, with no clear D. There are 13 residues in the CDR3. Germline V gives CDR1 SGHNT, CDR2 YENEEA. V shed 4 bases and J shed 1 base, with 7 bases lying between them. The CDR3 loop is CASSSNTNTEAFF. CDR3 bases: TGTGCCAGCAGCTCTAACACGAACACTGAAGCTTTCTTT.

V gene TRBV6-5 combines with J gene TRBJ1-1, with D unclear. Deletions cut 5 bases from V and 1 base from J, with 14 bases between. The germline V gene encodes CDR1 MNHEY and CDR2 SVGAGI. The CDR3 totals 15 residues. The CDR3 reads CASSLTWAGNTEAFF. Here the CDR3 DNA reads TGTGCCAGCAGTCTCACGTGGGCGGGGAACACTGAAGCTTTCTTT.

The gene calls are TRBV7-8 and TRBJ2-5; D remains unclear. Trimming cost V 0 bases and J 4 bases, with 6 bases left between them. The CDR3 is 13 residues long. Germline V gene data show CDR1 as SGHVS and CDR2 as FQNEAQ. CDR3 amino acids: CASSLAQIETQYF. CDR3 in DNA: TGTGCCAGCAGCTTAGCTCAGATAGAGACCCAGTACTTC.

Note on this clone: Other DNA sequences in this sample translate to the same CDR3. The genes are TRBV18 and TRBJ2-5; D remains ambiguous. V was clipped by 2 bases and J by 1 base, with 2 bases between them. Germline CDR1 reads KGHSH; CDR2 reads LQKENI. CDR3 length: 12 amino acids. CDR3 loop: CASSPGQETQYF. CDR3 DNA: TGTGCCAGCTCACCAGGCCAAGAGACCCAGTACTTC.

The chain joins TRBV28 to TRBJ2-7, with D possibly matching TRBD2 (6 bases). The V gene lost 8 bases and the J gene lost 7 bases, with 18 bases spanning the gap. CDR1 MDHEN and CDR2 SYDVKM come from the germline V gene. The CDR3 sequence is 13 residues long. The CDR3 sequence: CASARQGRGEQYF. DNA of the CDR3: TGTGCCAGCGCACGACAAGGTCGGGGGGAGCAGTACTTC.

J is TRBJ2-5 and V is TRBV6-6; a possible D gene is TRBD1 (5 bases). Trimming shortened V by 2 bases and J by 4 bases, and 11 bases separated the two germline ends. The V gene's germline CDR1 is MNHNY and CDR2 SVGAGI (reference sequence). The CDR3 sequence is 14 residues long. CDR3 DNA: TGTGCCAGCAGTTACGGGCAGGGTGGAGAGACCCAGTACTTC. It encodes CASSYGQGGETQYF.

The chain has TRBV28 and TRBJ1-5; D is unclear. V lost 6 bases and J 0 bases, leaving 9 bases between the germline ends. Germline V gene sequence: CDR1 MDHEN, CDR2 SYDVKM. This CDR3 is built from 14 residues. The DNA of the CDR3 is TGTGCCAGCAGCACGACCAATAGCAATCAGCCCCAGCATTTT. It is translated as CASSTTNSNQPQHF.

This rearrangement joins TRBV29-1 to TRBJ2-7; D ambiguous. Trimming removed 1 base from V and 6 bases from J, with 7 bases in between. This CDR3 comprises 11 residues. Germline-derived CDR1 and CDR2 are SQVTM and ANQGSEA. The CDR3 loop reads CSVEGVLEQYF. The CDR3, as DNA: TGCAGCGTTGAAGGGGTACTCGAGCAGTACTTC.

The chain carries TRBV5-1 and TRBJ2-5, with 9 nucleotides matching TRBD2. Germline-derived CDR1 and CDR2 are SGHRS and YFSETQ. The V segment lost 6 bases and the J segment 1 base; nucleotides outside the gene matches: 7. The CDR3 spans 15 residues. CDR3 nucleotide sequence: TGCGCCAGCACCATAGCGGGAGAGCCCCAAGAGACCCAGTACTTC. This translates into CASTIAGEPQETQYF.

The genes are TRBV7-9 and TRBJ2-2, with 9 bases matching TRBD2. Germline V gives CDR1 SEHNR, CDR2 FQNEAQ (reference sequence). The CDR3 has 16 amino acids. V shed 3 bases, J shed 4 bases, and the junction held 6 bases outside the gene matches. The CDR3 loop reads CASSFASGTVTGELFF. The CDR3 DNA reads TGTGCCAGCAGCTTTGCTAGCGGGACGGTCACCGGGGAGCTGTTTTTT.

The chain links TRBV2 to TRBJ1-4; tentatively, D is TRBD1 (5 bases). Deletions cut 6 bases from V and 3 bases from J, with 11 bases between. The CDR3 spans 14 residues. Germline CDR1 reads SNHLY; CDR2 reads FYNNEI. The CDR3 protein is CASRKGPANEKLFF. The CDR3 DNA reads TGTGCCAGCAGAAAGGGACCAGCTAATGAAAAACTGTTTTTT.